This entry concerns a single T cell receptor beta chain. It lacks a known antigen. It has no much larger one-base neighbor in the sample; base qualities were not kept. This specimen belongs to a study of cytomegalovirus exposure and HLA in healthy donors (dated by TCRdb to 2016 to 2017). For the study in its entirety: In an earlier analysis of roughly 590 of the donors, 276 Gb of sequence data and just under 120 million unique TCR beta sequences from roughly 180 million T cells were reported. The study profiled the T cell repertoires of hundreds of subjects by immunosequencing and related them to cytomegalovirus serostatus. To decide whether each TCR beta V gene segment behaved as functional or pseudogenic, an earlier analysis of 587 of the donors relied on high-throughput TCR beta sequencing. An early release covering around 630 HLA-typed donors comprised 300 to 350 gigabases of sequencing data and around 80 million unique TCR sequences. Five DR-DQ haplotypes were treated as single units for association and clustering because of strong linkage in the cohort. In a later analysis, previously published TCR beta repertoires from about 670 donors were re-analyzed and high-resolution HLA genotyping was added so that TCR occurrence patterns could be studied. A later genetic analysis used genome-wide SNP genotypes for about 60% of the roughly 670 donors, treating that subset as a discovery cohort. Class I and class II HLA loci were covered by the typing at four-digit resolution. The later analysis used no new phenotypic data to find candidate immune exposures, relying instead on TCR beta sequences and their occurrence across donors. The aim of the study was to test whether cataloging public T cell receptors could identify signatures of past pathogen exposure. Among some 400 genotyped donors of the cohort, an average of roughly 230,000 unique TCR beta nucleotide sequences was sequenced per donor, of which 15% to 20% were non-productive. Typing coverage varied by locus: about 620-630 donors for A, B, C, DRB1 and DQB1; roughly 500 for DQA1; around 570 for DPA1; around 490 for DPB1. Besides the first cohort of 666 subjects, a separate validation cohort made up of 120 or so different subjects was used. Donor age, sex, ethnicity and CMV serostatus were collected together with the repertoire data. The study combined high-throughput TCR immunosequencing, statistical association of individual TCRs with disease status, and machine learning to predict cytomegalovirus infection status. Among the roughly 390 genotyped donors, 75% to 90% belonged to the genetic ancestry cluster associated with self-reported Caucasian donors. All discovery cohort repertoires had been generated on a single sequencing platform.

The CDR3 covers 11 residues, taking in both the cysteine and the phenylalanine. Only CDR3 DNA remains: 33 bases, in frame from the first base. Germline trimming: 0 bases from V, 10 bases from J; junction bases outside gene matches: 1. CDR1 and CDR2, looked up from the germline V gene, are SGHRS and YFSETQ. The research as a whole found: A cluster of highly shared sequence variants was judged likely to represent a technical artifact of the sequencing pipeline. The authors suggested that the approach could potentially be extended to other disease states and immunological phenotypes. Most TCR sequences were seen in very few donors, while some public TCRs were found in many individuals. Most CMV-associated TCR beta chains appeared to be HLA-restricted in a later analysis, and the HLA associations seemed to be driven largely by CMV exposure. In vitro tests confirmed that a few of the cytomegalovirus-associated TCR beta chains recognize cytomegalovirus antigens. A further reported finding was that TCR beta sequences accurately predicted the HLA-A and HLA-B alleles for most subjects in the first cohort. In a later analysis, HLA-associated TCR beta chains showed more clonal expansion and lower generation probabilities than non-associated chains that were equally common. The study listed 164 TCR beta chains as associated with cytomegalovirus. Seventeen rarely observed V segments, including chromosome 9 orphons, were excluded from the earlier analysis of a few hundred of the donors because counts were too low. In a later analysis, TCR association rates were found to vary across HLA loci, with the most associated TCRs seen for DRB1 alleles and the fewest for HLA-C alleles. When HLA alleles, especially DR and DQ, strongly co-occurred, TCR associations were difficult to assign to individual alleles. Linkage disequilibrium might explain the correlated functional status among segregating V segments, but an unknown experimental factor could not be excluded. Sequencing depth was assumed to be roughly uniform across donors in the presence/absence analyses, though that assumption may not hold. A later analysis associated 15,000 or so TCR beta sequences with specific HLA alleles at a false discovery rate of 0.05. Several of the top co-occurrence clusters appeared to be linked to parvovirus B19, influenza, CMV and Epstein-Barr virus, according to a later analysis. The classifier was reported to diagnose cytomegalovirus status with high specificity and sensitivity in both the original cohort and the validation cohort. A later genetic analysis associated a missense DCLRE1C variant with V-gene and J-gene trimming of TCR beta chains, and an independent cohort replicated the association. Because some donors lacked HLA typing at each locus, the association tests relied only on the typed subset. Only TCR beta chains were sequenced in this cohort, and the absence of alpha or paired-chain data limited detectable features. An earlier analysis of several hundred of the donors showed that most TCR beta V segments appeared in productive rearrangements either about 87% or about 30% of the time, which broadly matched IMGT annotations. According to a later genetic analysis, donors in an Asian-associated ancestry cluster had fewer N-insertions in productive TCRs than the approximately 630-donor mean. Immune exposure information for the cohort was limited to CMV serostatus. Some IMGT-functional V segments, including TRBV6-2 and TRBV6-3, could not be told apart with the 87-base-pair reads, so those segments were excluded.

Library construction relied on the immunoSEQ multiplex PCR assay. For the multiplex PCR, a mixture combining 60 forward primers for TCR Vbeta segments and 13 reverse primers for TCR Jbeta segments was used. The CDR3 region of rearranged TCR beta genes was amplified from genomic DNA with a multiplex PCR assay. The Illumina HiSeq System was used to sequence the amplified TCR beta libraries as 87-base-pair reads. From the authors' description of their analysis: In a later analysis, tens of millions of unique TCR beta chains were counted across the 500 to 850 repertoires, and approximately 9.9 million of these chains were shared by at least two donors. A nearest-neighbor algorithm error-corrected the raw reads and collapsed the reads into unique sequences, merging closely related sequences to remove PCR and sequencing errors. CDR3 sequences were aligned to IMGT reference sequences to assign V, D and J gene segments. Each retained sequence needed at least a six-nucleotide match to both a V gene segment and a J gene segment. Rearrangements were called productive when the CDR3 lacked stop codons and stayed in frame with V and J; all others were non-productive. CDR3 was defined by IMGT convention, running from the second conserved V-encoded cysteine to the conserved J-encoded phenylalanine. The earlier analysis of about 610 of the donors excluded sequences that lacked an unambiguous match to a single V gene segment. In an earlier analysis of about 590 of the donors, a V segment was called functional when productive rearrangements were above 56.7%, and segregating when the standard deviation between donors exceeded 5%. To diagnose cytomegalovirus status from the catalog of TCR beta chain sequences, a statistical classification framework was built. In a later analysis, TCR nucleotide sequences were compared against IMGT/GENE-DB human TR gene sequences so that V and J genes could be assigned. A later analysis assigned CDR3 sequences and most-parsimonious VDJ recombination scenarios with the TCRdist pipeline. In a later analysis, each TCR beta chain was defined by its CDR3 amino acid sequence together with its V-gene family, and reads lacking a unique V-gene family were excluded. In a later analysis, some 600 highly shared, low-generation-probability nucleotide sequences were removed to address suspected cross-contamination and a sequencing artifact. In a later analysis, a clonal expansion index was calculated for each public chain from normalized within-repertoire ranks of inferred template counts. Generation probabilities in a later analysis came from a VDJ recombination model fitted to out-of-frame rearrangements, and those results were checked against IGoR. In a later analysis, hypergeometric tests were used to score TCR-TCR, TCR-HLA and TCR-CMV co-occurrence, with a repertoire-size bias correction applied to TCR pairs. False discovery rates were estimated in a later analysis by permuting HLA or CMV assignments 20 times. A later analysis grouped co-occurring TCRs with DBSCAN, adding TCRdist sequence similarity when clustering within HLA-allele-positive subsets. For co-occurrence clustering, repertoires with fewer than 30,000 or more than 120,000 public chains were excluded, along with roughly five repertoires with anomalous nucleotide sharing. Here the immuneACCESS table is served through TCRdb, limited to in-frame sequences with V and J called. Missing clones are a known gap in these copies; in checked studies unresolved V genes cover under half, and the rest lacks a known reason. V and J calls and clone size are given by that table; D and trimming were obtained from the DNA. The sample has tens of thousands of clones on record, 78% of them singletons. The ten largest clonotypes hold almost 6% of the sample.

The cohort comprised approximately 700 healthy bone marrow donors. Cohort members were all nominally healthy when sampled, although unrecorded immune exposures were likely present. The donor was CMV seropositive and belonged to the group of about 290 seropositive cohort members. Every donor gave a peripheral blood sample, and the peripheral blood mononuclear cells from that sample were used for TCR beta sequencing. The Qiagen DNeasy Blood Extraction Kit was used to extract genomic DNA from the blood cell samples. The clonotype originates from a man between 18 and 29 years old in good health and CMV-seropositive. Recombination linked TRBV5-1 to TRBJ2-7, with 7 junctional bases fitting TRBD1. Sequenced material: PBMCs. The CDR3 region reads CASSLGDSQYF. The DNA sequence reads TGCGCCAGCAGCTTGGGGGACAGCCAGTACTTC.